The present T cell receptor beta chain was sequenced within a study of blood T cell repertoires in COVID-19. Assay used: immunoSEQ multiplex PCR; TCRdb lists only in-frame clones, some missing. The sample contains around 210,000 clones, roughly 85% of which appear only once. In its sample, this clone was seen once. V lost 5 bases and J 0 bases, leaving 10 bases between the germline ends. The CDR3 is 14 residues long. Germline CDR1 is SGHTA and CDR2 is FQGNSA. V gene TRBV7-2 combines with J gene TRBJ1-1; TRBD1 might be the D (5 bases). Sequenced: peripheral blood. This TCR was sampled from a man aged 50 to 60 with COVID-19, enrolled during active disease. The CDR3 reads CASSVRQLNTEAFF. DNA for the CDR3: TGTGCCAGCAGCGTCCGACAGTTGAACACTGAAGCTTTCTTT.